Each of the 13 T cell receptor beta chains below was sequenced from the same sample in a study of graft-versus-host responses after intestinal transplantation (dated by TCRdb to 2020 to 2023). Libraries were built with the immunoSEQ multiplex PCR assay. As stored in TCRdb, this immuneACCESS dataset retains in-frame rearrangements with V and J assigned. A fraction of the clones does not appear; measured against another copy, unresolved V genes explain less than half of the discrepancy, and the remainder lacks a known reason. The sample data list more than 85,000 clones, and about 94% of these were observed just once. Clones ranked in the top ten supply 0.5% to 0.6% of the sample. Interpreted using the paper, the time point label stands for: cells obtained before transplantation from donor or recipient. Antigens of these TCRs are unknown. The sample in question was unstimulated CD8+ T cells sorted from spleen or lymph node cells, obtained before intestinal transplant. These receptor sequences come from a human donor who received an intestinal transplant.

This clone was counted a single time. V usage is TRBV9 and J usage is TRBJ2-2; the D gene is possibly TRBD2 (5 bases). V was cut by 0 bases and J by 4 bases, with 25 bases left in between. Germline V gene lookup returns CDR1 SGDLS and CDR2 YYNGEE. This CDR3 region has 20 residues. The CDR3 sequence is CASSVGGRRLSGPFTGELFF. CDR3 nucleotides: TGTGCCAGCAGCGTAGGTGGACGCCGACTATCCGGCCCGTTCACCGGGGAGCTGTTTTTT.

This clone was observed a single time. This chain uses TRBV9 with TRBJ1-4, with D possibly matching TRBD1 (5 bases). Looked up from germline, CDR1 is SGDLS and CDR2 is YYNGEE. The CDR3 has 15 amino acids. Trimming left V 0 bases short and J 8 bases short, with 14 bases between. CDR3 nucleotides: TGTGCCAGCAGCGTAGGTGGGGGGAGGGGAGAAAAACTGTTTTTT. This codes for CASSVGGGRGEKLFF.

The genes are TRBV30 and TRBJ2-7; TRBD2 might be the D (6 bases). This CDR3 has 13 amino acids. Trimming left V 1 base short and J 3 bases short, with 10 bases between. Germline CDR1 GTSNPN, CDR2 SVGIG (reference sequence). The CDR3 DNA reads TGTGCCTGGAGTGGGGGGGTTTACTACGAGCAGTACTTC. Protein product: CAWSGGVYYEQYF.

This clone was seen a few times. The J gene is TRBJ2-1, the V gene TRBV7-9; tentatively, D is TRBD2 (5 bases). With 3 bases removed from V and 0 bases from J, the gap between germline ends came to 9 bases. In germline, CDR1 is SEHNR, CDR2 FQNEAQ (reference sequence). The CDR3 loop spans 15 amino acids. The chain's CDR3 is CASSLDFSSYNEQFF. The CDR3 DNA reads TGTGCCAGCAGCTTGGACTTTAGCTCCTACAATGAGCAGTTCTTC.

This rearrangement joins TRBV19 to TRBJ1-5, with D uncertain. Germline values: CDR1 LNHDA, CDR2 SQIVND (reference sequence). Trimming removed 5 bases from V and 1 base from J, with 12 bases in between. The CDR3 runs to 15 residues. CDR3 nucleotides: TGTGCCAGTAGTCCCTACCACGAAAGCAATCAGCCCCAGCATTTT. It codes for CASSPYHESNQPQHF.

V and J are TRBV28 and TRBJ2-2; D is undetermined. The CDR3 sequence is 15 residues long. The germline V gene has CDR1 MDHEN and CDR2 SYDVKM. V was clipped by 8 bases and J by 7 bases, with 20 bases between them. CDR3 sequence (DNA): TGTGCCAGCTACCCAGCCGGCAGGTCTGTCGGGGAGCTGTTTTTT. Translating it yields CASYPAGRSVGELFF.

V usage is TRBV27 and J usage is TRBJ2-7; no clear D gene. Trimming cost V 2 bases and J 2 bases, with 7 bases left between them. CDR1 MNHEY and CDR2 SMNVEV come from the germline V gene (reference sequence). The CDR3 is 13 amino acids. The CDR3 DNA follows: TGTGCCAGCAGTTTAGGCAGCACCTACGAGCAGTACTTC. Amino acids: CASSLGSTYEQYF.

The rearrangement uses TRBV30 and TRBJ2-1; D call uncertain. The CDR3 is 12 amino acids. The germline V gene encodes CDR1 GTSNPN and CDR2 SVGIG (reference sequence). With 2 bases removed from V and 4 bases from J, the gap between germline ends came to 6 bases. This CDR3 reads CAWSTYYNEQFF. The CDR3 DNA follows: TGTGCCTGGAGTACGTATTACAATGAGCAGTTCTTC.

This chain uses TRBV27 with TRBJ1-1; the D is unclear. This CDR3 has 15 residues. Germline V lookup: CDR1 MNHEY, CDR2 SMNVEV (reference sequence). Trimming left V 6 bases short and J 0 bases short, with 14 bases between. The CDR3 sequence is CASRGSPTLNTEAFF. The CDR3 bases are TGTGCCAGCAGGGGCAGCCCTACACTGAACACTGAAGCTTTCTTT.

The chain is built from TRBV30 and TRBJ2-7, with TRBD1 identical over 7 bases. The CDR3 spans 13 residues. CDR1 GTSNPN and CDR2 SVGIG come from the germline V gene (reference sequence). J was trimmed by 2 bases and V by 3 bases; bases with no gene match: 4. The DNA for the CDR3 is TGTGCCTGGAGCGGGGACAGCCCCTACGAGCAGTACTTC. Translated, it gives CAWSGDSPYEQYF.

The chain uses TRBV19 and TRBJ2-3, with D hard to call. Trimming stripped 4 bases from V and 2 bases from J, with 7 bases between. This CDR3 is built from 13 residues. Germline values: CDR1 LNHDA, CDR2 SQIVND (reference sequence). CDR3 residues: CASSRFLTDTQYF. CDR3 in DNA: TGTGCCAGTAGTAGATTCCTCACAGATACGCAGTATTTT. The variable domain in full, completed from reference TRBV19 and TRBJ2-3, reads DGGITQSPKYLFRKEGQNVTLSCEQNLNHDAMYWYRQDPGQGLRLIYYSQIVNDFQKGDIAEGYSVSREKKESFPLTVTSAQKNPTAFYLCASSRFLTDTQYFGPGTRLTVL.

CDR3 residues: CASSPNLLEQYF. As DNA, the CDR3 is TGTGCCAGCAGTCCAAACCTTTTGGAGCAGTACTTC. The chain joins TRBV25-1 to TRBJ2-7; D is unresolved. V dropped 5 bases and J dropped 7 bases, with 12 bases sitting between them. The CDR3 length is 12 residues. The germline CDR1 and CDR2 sequences are MGHDK and SYGVNS.

The chain uses TRBV27 and TRBJ2-1; TRBD1 matches 8 bases. The CDR3 spans 11 residues. The V gene's germline CDR1 is MNHEY and CDR2 SMNVEV (reference sequence). V was pared by 9 bases and J by 9 bases, with 4 bases of the junction left unmatched. This chain's CDR3 is CASGQGGEQFF. The CDR3 bases are TGTGCCAGTGGACAGGGCGGTGAGCAGTTCTTC.